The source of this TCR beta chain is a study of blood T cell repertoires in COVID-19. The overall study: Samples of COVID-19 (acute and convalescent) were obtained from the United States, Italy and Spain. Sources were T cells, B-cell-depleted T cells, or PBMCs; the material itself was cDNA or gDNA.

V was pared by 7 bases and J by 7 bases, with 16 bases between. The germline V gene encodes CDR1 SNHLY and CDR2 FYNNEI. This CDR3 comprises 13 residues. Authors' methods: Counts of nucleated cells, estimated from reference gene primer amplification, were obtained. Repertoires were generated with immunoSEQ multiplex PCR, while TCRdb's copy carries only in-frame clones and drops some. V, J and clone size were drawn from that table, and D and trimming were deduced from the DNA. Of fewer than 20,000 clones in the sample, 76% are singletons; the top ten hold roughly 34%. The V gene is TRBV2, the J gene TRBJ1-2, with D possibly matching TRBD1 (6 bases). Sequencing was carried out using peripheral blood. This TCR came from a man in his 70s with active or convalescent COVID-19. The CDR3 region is CASIPDRNGGYTF. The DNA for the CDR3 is TGTGCCAGCATCCCGGACAGAAATGGTGGCTACACCTTC.